This T cell receptor (beta chain) was found in a study of long-term antiretroviral therapy in people with HIV. Each HIV participant was treated in the United States. An immunoSEQ assay, version v3.0, was performed at survey level. Sequencing was intended to reach about 40,000-55,000 T-cell genomes per sample. Measured with immunoSEQ multiplex PCR; TCRdb has only the in-frame clones, and not every one. Of around 16,000 clones listed, 70% to 90% were seen once; the top ten hold roughly 4.8%. This CDR3 region has 13 residues. Trimming removed 3 bases at V and 0 bases at J, with 6 bases between. Germline CDR1 and CDR2: KGHSH and LQKENI.

Material: unsorted PBMCs, obtained 0.5 years after starting antiretroviral therapy. The receptor's source is a woman aged 40 to 49 with HIV. The V gene is TRBV18, the J gene TRBJ2-7; D unclear. CDR3 region: CASSPEDSYEQYF. The CDR3 nucleotides are TGTGCCAGCTCACCGGAAGACTCCTACGAGCAGTACTTC.